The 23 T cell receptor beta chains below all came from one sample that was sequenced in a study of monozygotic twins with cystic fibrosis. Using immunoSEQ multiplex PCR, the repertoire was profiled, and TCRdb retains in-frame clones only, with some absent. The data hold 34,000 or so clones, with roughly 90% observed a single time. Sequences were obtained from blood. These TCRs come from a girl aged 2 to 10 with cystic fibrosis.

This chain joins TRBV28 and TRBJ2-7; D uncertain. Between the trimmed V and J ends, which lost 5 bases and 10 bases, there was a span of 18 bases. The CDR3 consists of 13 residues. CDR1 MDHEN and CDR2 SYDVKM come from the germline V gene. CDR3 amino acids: CASSPQNRRRQYF. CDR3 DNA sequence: TGTGCCAGCAGTCCTCAGAACCGACGTCGACAGTACTTC.

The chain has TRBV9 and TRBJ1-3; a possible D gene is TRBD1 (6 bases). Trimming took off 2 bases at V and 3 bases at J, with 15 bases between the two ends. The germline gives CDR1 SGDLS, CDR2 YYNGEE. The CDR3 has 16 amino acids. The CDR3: CASSVGRQGIGNTIYF. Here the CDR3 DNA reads TGTGCCAGCAGCGTGGGGCGTCAGGGGATTGGAAACACCATATATTTT.

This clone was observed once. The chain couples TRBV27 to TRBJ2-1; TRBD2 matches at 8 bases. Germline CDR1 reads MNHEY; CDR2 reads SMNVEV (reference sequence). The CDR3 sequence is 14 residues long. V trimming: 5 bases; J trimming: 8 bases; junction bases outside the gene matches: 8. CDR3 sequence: CASSGSGEVDEQFF. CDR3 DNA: TGTGCCAGCAGTGGTAGCGGGGAAGTGGATGAGCAGTTCTTC.

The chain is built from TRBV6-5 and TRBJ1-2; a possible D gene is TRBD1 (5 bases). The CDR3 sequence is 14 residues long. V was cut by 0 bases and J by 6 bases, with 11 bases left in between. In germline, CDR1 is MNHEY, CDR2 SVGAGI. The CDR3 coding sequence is TGTGCCAGCAGTTACTCCCGGGGGGTTGATGGCTACACCTTC. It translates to CASSYSRGVDGYTF.

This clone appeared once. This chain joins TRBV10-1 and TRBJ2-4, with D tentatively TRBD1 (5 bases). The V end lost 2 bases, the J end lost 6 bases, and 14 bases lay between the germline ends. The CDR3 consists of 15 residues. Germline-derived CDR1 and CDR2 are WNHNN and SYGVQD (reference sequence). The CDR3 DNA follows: TGCGCCAGCAGTGAGAATCAGGGAATGAGAAACATTCAGTACTTC. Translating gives CASSENQGMRNIQYF.

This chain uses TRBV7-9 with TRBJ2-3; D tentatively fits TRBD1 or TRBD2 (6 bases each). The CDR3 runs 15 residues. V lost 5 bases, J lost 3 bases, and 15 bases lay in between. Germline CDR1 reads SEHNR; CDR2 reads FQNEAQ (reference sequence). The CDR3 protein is CASSPILGGTDTQYF. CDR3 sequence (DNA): TGTGCCAGCAGCCCGATCCTAGGGGGGACAGATACGCAGTATTTT. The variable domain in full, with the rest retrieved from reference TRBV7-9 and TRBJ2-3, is DTGVSQNPRHKITKRGQNVTFRCDPISEHNRLYWYRQTLGQGPEFLTYFQNEAQLEKSRLLSDRFSAERPKGSFSTLEIQRTEQGDSAMYLCASSPILGGTDTQYFGPGTRLTVL.

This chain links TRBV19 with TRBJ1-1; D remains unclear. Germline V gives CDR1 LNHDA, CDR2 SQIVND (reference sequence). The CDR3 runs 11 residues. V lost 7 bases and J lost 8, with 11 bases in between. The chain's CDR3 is CASKIRSEAFF. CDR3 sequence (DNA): TGTGCCAGTAAAATAAGGAGCGAAGCTTTCTTT.

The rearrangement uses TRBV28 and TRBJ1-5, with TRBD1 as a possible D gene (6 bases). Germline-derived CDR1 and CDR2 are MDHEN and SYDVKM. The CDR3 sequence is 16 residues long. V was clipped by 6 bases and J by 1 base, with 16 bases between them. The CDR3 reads CASRKQGRGSNQPQHF. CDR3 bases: TGTGCCAGCAGAAAACAGGGCCGGGGGAGCAATCAGCCCCAGCATTTT.

This CDR3 reads CASSVDGADRYYTGELFF. CDR3 sequence (DNA): TGTGCCAGCAGCGTAGACGGGGCGGACAGGTATTACACCGGGGAGCTGTTTTTT. The chain employs TRBV9 and TRBJ2-2; 7 bases map to TRBD1. Germline lookup yields CDR1 SGDLS and CDR2 YYNGEE. The CDR3 loop spans 18 amino acids. Unmatched junction bases numbered 11, after V lost 0 bases and J lost 3 bases.

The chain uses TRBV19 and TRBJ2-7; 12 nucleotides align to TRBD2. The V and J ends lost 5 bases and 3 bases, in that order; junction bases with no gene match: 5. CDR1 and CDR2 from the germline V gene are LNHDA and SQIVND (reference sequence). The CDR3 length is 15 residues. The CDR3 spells CASSYGLAGNYEQYF. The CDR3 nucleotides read TGTGCCAGTAGTTATGGACTAGCGGGAAACTACGAGCAGTACTTC.

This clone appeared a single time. Here the CDR3 reads CASSYAQGWAEAFF. The CDR3 nucleotides read TGTGCCAGCAGCTACGCCCAGGGATGGGCTGAAGCTTTCTTT. V is TRBV6-5 and J is TRBJ1-1, with D perhaps TRBD1 (5 bases). V lost 6 bases and J lost 6, with 17 bases in between. This CDR3 has 14 amino acids. Germline V gene lookup returns CDR1 MNHEY and CDR2 SVGAGI.

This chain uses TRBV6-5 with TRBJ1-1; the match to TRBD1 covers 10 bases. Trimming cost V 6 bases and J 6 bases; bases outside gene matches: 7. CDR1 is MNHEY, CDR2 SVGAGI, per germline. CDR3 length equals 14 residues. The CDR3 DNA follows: TGTGCCAGCAGGGAGACAGGGGGCGTCCCTGAAGCTTTCTTT. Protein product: CASRETGGVPEAFF.

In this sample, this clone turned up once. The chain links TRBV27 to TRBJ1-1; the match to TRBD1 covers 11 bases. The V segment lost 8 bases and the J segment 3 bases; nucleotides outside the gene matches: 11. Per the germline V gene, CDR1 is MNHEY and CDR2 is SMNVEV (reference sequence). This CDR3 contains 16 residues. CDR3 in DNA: TGTGCCAGCCTTGGGACAGGGGGGTCAGCGTACACTGAAGCTTTCTTT. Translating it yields CASLGTGGSAYTEAFF.

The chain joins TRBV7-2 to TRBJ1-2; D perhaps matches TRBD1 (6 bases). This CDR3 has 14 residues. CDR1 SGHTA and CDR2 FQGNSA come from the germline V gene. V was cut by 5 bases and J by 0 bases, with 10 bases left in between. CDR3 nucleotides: TGTGCCAGCAGCCTACAGGGAGCTAACTATGGCTACACCTTC. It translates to CASSLQGANYGYTF.

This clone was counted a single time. The CDR3 nucleotides are TGCGCCAGCAGCTTACAGGGGATGGTCACTGAAGCTTTCTTT. It is translated as CASSLQGMVTEAFF. The chain has TRBV5-1 and TRBJ1-1; 7 bases map to TRBD1. Germline trimming cut 2 bases from V and 4 bases from J; bases unmatched to any gene: 5. CDR1 is SGHRS, CDR2 YFSETQ, per germline. This CDR3 is built from 14 residues. The variable domain in full, completed from reference TRBV5-1 and TRBJ1-1, reads KAGVTQTPRYLIKTRGQQVTLSCSPISGHRSVSWYQQTPGQGLQFLFEYFSETQRNKGNFPGRFSGRQFSNSRSEMNVSTLELGDSALYLCASSLQGMVTEAFFGQGTRLTVV.

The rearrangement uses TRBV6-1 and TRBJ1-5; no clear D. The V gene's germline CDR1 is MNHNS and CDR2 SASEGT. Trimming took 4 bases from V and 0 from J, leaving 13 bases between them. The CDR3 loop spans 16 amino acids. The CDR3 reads CASSAQDIYSNQPQHF. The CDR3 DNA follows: TGTGCCAGCAGTGCCCAAGACATATATAGCAATCAGCCCCAGCATTTT.

The chain's CDR3 is CASSEGGAPFF. The CDR3 region has the DNA TGCGCCAGCAGTGAAGGGGGGGCTCCGTTCTTC. The J gene is TRBJ2-1, the V gene TRBV10-2; perhaps TRBD2 as D (7 bases). Germline V lookup: CDR1 WSHSY, CDR2 SAAADI. The CDR3 is 11 residues long. Trimming removed 3 bases at V and 15 bases at J, with 12 bases between.

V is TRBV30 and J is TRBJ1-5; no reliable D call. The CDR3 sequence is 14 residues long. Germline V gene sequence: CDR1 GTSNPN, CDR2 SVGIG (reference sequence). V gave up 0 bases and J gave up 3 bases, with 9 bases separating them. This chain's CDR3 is CAWSVETSNQPQHF. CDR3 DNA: TGTGCCTGGAGTGTGGAAACTTCCAATCAGCCCCAGCATTTT.

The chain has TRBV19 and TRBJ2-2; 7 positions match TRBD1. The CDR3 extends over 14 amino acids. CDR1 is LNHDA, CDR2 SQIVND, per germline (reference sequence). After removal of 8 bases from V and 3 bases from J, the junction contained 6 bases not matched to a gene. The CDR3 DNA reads TGTGCCAGTTACGAGGGGGCCTACACCGGGGAGCTGTTTTTT. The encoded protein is CASYEGAYTGELFF.

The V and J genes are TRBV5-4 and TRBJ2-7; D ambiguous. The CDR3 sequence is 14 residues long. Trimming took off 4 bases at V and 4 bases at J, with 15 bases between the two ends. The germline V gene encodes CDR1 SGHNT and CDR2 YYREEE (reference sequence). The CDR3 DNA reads TGTGCCAGCAGCCCTACCCCGATGGTGTACGAGCAGTACTTC. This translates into CASSPTPMVYEQYF. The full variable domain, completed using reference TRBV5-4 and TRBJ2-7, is ETGVTQSPTHLIKTRGQQVTLRCSSQSGHNTVSWYQQALGQGPQFIFQYYREEENGRGNFPPRFSGLQFPNYSSELNVNALELDDSALYLCASSPTPMVYEQYFGPGTRLTVT.

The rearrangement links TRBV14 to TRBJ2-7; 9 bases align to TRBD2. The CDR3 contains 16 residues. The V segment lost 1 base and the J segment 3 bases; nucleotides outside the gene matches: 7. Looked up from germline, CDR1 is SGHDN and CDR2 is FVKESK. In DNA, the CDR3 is TGTGCCAGCAGCCAAGGGAGGCGGGAGGGCCTCTACGAGCAGTACTTC. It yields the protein CASSQGRREGLYEQYF.

CDR3 in amino acids: CASSQGPSPADTQYF. CDR3 bases: TGCGCCAGCAGCCAGGGACCCAGTCCCGCAGATACGCAGTATTTT. V usage is TRBV4-1 and J usage is TRBJ2-3; D is tentatively TRBD1 or TRBD2 (5 bases each). V gave up 3 bases and J gave up 4 bases, with 14 bases separating them. The length of the CDR3 is 15 residues. CDR1 MGHRA and CDR2 YSYEKL come from the germline V gene.

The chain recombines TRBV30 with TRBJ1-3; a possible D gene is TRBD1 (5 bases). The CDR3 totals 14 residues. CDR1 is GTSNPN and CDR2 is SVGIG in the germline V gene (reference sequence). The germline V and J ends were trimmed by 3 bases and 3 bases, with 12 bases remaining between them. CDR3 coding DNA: TGTGCCTGGAGGTTCCAGGGCTTTGGAAACACCATATATTTT. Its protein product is CAWRFQGFGNTIYF. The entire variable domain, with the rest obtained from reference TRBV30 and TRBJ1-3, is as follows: SQTIHQWPATLVQPVGSPLSLECTVEGTSNPNLYWYRQAAGRGLQLLFYSVGIGQISSEVPQNLSASRPQDRQFILSSKKLLLSDSGFYLCAWRFQGFGNTIYFGEGSWLTVV.